This T cell receptor beta chain appears in the sequencing data of a study of early T cells in non-severe SARS-CoV-2 infection. For the study at large: Unsorted whole-blood RNA was sequenced in bulk, leaving chains unpaired.

The CDR3 loop spans 15 amino acids. V lost 7 bases and J lost 6, with 20 bases in between. CDR1 SGHNT and CDR2 YYREEE come from the germline V gene (reference sequence). Only a few counts were recorded for this clonotype. TCRdb ran MiXCR on the 5' RACE reads and lists one entry per CDR3 protein. Of more than 65,000 distinct CDR3 sequences in the sample, roughly 13% were seen once. What was sequenced was whole blood. This sequence was found in an adult who was a healthcare worker with PCR-confirmed SARS-CoV-2 infection or an uninfected control (not recorded which). V gene TRBV5-4 combines with J gene TRBJ2-1; tentative D call: TRBD2 (6 bases). CDR3 nucleotides: TGTGCCAGCCAAGAAGGAGGGAGAGGGAGCAATGAGCAGTTCTTC. It encodes CASQEGGRGSNEQFF.